This T cell receptor beta chain was captured by sequencing in a study of cytomegalovirus exposure and HLA in healthy donors. Study in general: A prior analysis found 95 million to 140 million unique TCR beta sequences from 150 million to 200 million T cells. Of all 360 or so donors who were genotyped, roughly 85% belonged to the Caucasian-associated ancestry cluster.

The primer mix had 60 Vbeta and 13 Jbeta primers. Assay used: immunoSEQ multiplex PCR; TCRdb lists only in-frame clones, some missing. Here the sample spans about 160,000 clones, 80% to 90% being singletons. At collection, donors were nominally healthy, but unrecorded immune exposures were probable. Overall study findings and caveats: In a later analysis, at a false discovery rate of 0.05, approximately 18,000 TCR beta sequences were associated with HLA alleles.

On this clone: Its antigen is as yet unknown.

Germline CDR1 is KGHSH and CDR2 is LQKENI. The V segment lost 3 bases and the J segment 11 bases; nucleotides outside the gene matches: 8. The CDR3 sequence is 13 residues long. Material for sequencing was PBMCs. The source of this sequence is a woman younger than 30 in good health and CMV-seronegative. V usage is TRBV18 and J usage is TRBJ1-1, with TRBD1 identical over 8 bases. CDR3 sequence: CASSPSDRGWAFF. The CDR3 bases are TGTGCCAGCTCACCCTCAGACAGGGGCTGGGCTTTCTTT.